This T cell receptor beta chain was sequenced during a study of blood T cell repertoires in COVID-19. Study-level background: Sites across the United States, Italy and Spain contributed samples from acute and convalescent COVID-19. PBMCs, B-cell-depleted T cells, or T cells were the source of the cDNA or gDNA that made up the material.

Per the original methods: Amplification with reference gene primers provided the estimates of nucleated cell counts. Only in-frame clones appear in the TCRdb table, and some are missing; sequencing was by immunoSEQ multiplex PCR. For V, J and clone size, that table is used; D and trimming come from the DNA. The data hold about 35,000 clones, with 80% observed a single time. The CDR3 is 11 amino acids. CDR1 and CDR2 from the germline V gene are SGHDT and YYEEEE. Trimming stripped 2 bases from V and 4 bases from J, with 3 bases between. Sequencing was done on a sample of peripheral blood. The sequence was obtained from a woman aged 70-85 years with acute or convalescent COVID-19. The chain joins TRBV5-6 to TRBJ2-5; D is uncertain. The CDR3 is CASSLLETQYF. The CDR3 region has the DNA TGTGCCAGCAGCTTACTAGAGACCCAGTACTTC.